This TCR beta chain was captured in a study of CD8+ T cells in alopecia areata. For the study at large: It was oral tofacitinib, at 5 to 10 mg twice daily, that treated patients received.

Treatment noted: oral pan-JAK inhibitor, 5-10 mg twice daily. About this clone itself: Its antigen is currently unknown.

Study-level findings and limits: It was less clear whether patients shared TCRs than it was in mice, possibly because of HLA.

Reverse transcription of extracted RNA yielded cDNA, which provided the sequencing template. Sequencing used immunoSEQ multiplex PCR; TCRdb keeps in-frame clones, though not all of them. The profile shows some 190,000 clones, 60% of them singletons. The TCR was taken from a human donor with alopecia areata. This material consisted of CD4+ T cells sorted from blood, taken at week 24, from a patient treated with tofacitinib.

The CDR3 sequence is CAWKTTALSYEQYF. CDR3 nucleotide sequence: TGTGCCTGGAAAACCACAGCGCTCTCCTACGAGCAGTACTTC. This chain joins TRBV30 and TRBJ2-7; D is unclear. CDR1 is GTSNPN and CDR2 is SVGIG in the germline V gene (reference sequence). V lost 4 bases to trimming and J lost 0 bases, with 13 bases between them. There are 14 residues in the CDR3. The full variable domain, rest sourced from reference TRBV30 and TRBJ2-7, is SQTIHQWPATLVQPVGSPLSLECTVEGTSNPNLYWYRQAAGRGLQLLFYSVGIGQISSEVPQNLSASRPQDRQFILSSKKLLLSDSGFYLCAWKTTALSYEQYFGPGTRLTVT.